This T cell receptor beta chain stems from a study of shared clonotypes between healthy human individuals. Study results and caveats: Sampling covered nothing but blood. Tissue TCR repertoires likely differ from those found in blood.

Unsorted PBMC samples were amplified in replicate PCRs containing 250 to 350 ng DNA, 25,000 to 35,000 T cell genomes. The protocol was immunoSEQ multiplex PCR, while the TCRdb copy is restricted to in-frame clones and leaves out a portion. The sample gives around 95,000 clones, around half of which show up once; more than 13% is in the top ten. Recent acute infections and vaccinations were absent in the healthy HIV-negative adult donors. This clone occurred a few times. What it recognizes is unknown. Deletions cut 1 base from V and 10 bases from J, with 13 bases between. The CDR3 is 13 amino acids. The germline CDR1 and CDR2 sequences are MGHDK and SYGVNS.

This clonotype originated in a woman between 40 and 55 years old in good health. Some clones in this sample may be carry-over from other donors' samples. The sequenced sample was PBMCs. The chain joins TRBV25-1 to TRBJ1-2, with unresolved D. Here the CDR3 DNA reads TGTGCCAGCAGTGAATTTGCGCAGGATTACTACACCTTC. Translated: CASSEFAQDYYTF.